This T cell receptor (beta chain) was captured by sequencing in a study of blood T cell repertoires in COVID-19. Study background: Samples of COVID-19 (acute and convalescent) were obtained from the United States, Italy and Spain. T cells, B-cell-depleted T cells, or PBMCs provided the cDNA or gDNA that served as material.

Germline V gives CDR1 SQVTM, CDR2 ANQGSEA. The length of the CDR3 is 13 residues. V lost 3 bases and J 1 base, leaving 9 bases between the germline ends. Per the authors' pipeline: Amplifying reference gene primers gave estimates of nucleated cell counts. TCRdb keeps only in-frame clones here, not all; method: immunoSEQ multiplex PCR. V, J and clone size are taken as reported in that table, and D and trimming were inferred from the DNA itself. Of some 150,000 clones in the sample, almost 90% were seen once. The V and J genes are TRBV29-1 and TRBJ1-1; D remains unclear. The origin of this receptor is a woman aged 55-75 years with acute or convalescent COVID-19. Sequenced input: peripheral blood. CDR3 protein: CSVERGANTEAFF. The CDR3 nucleotides are TGCAGCGTTGAGCGGGGAGCGAACACTGAAGCTTTCTTT. Together with reference TRBV29-1 and TRBJ1-1, the CDR3 gives the full variable domain: SAVISQKPSRDICQRGTSLTIQCQVDSQVTMMFWYRQQPGQSLTLIATANQGSEATYESGFVIDKFPISRPNLTFSTLTVSNMSPEDSSIYLCSVERGANTEAFFGQGTRLTVV.